This passage covers 10 T cell receptor beta chains from one sample sequenced in a study of blood T cell repertoires in COVID-19. Data came from immunoSEQ multiplex PCR; TCRdb stores just in-frame clones and leaves some out. This sample has about 390,000 clones, with about 87% found just once. Sequences were obtained from peripheral blood. These receptors were obtained from a woman aged 60-75 years with COVID-19, enrolled during active disease.

The sample holds one count of this clone. V gene TRBV18 combines with J gene TRBJ2-6, with TRBD1 matching 10 bases. CDR1 is KGHSH and CDR2 is LQKENI in the germline V gene. Trimming took 4 bases from V and 0 from J; bases not matched to a gene: 6. The CDR3 extends over 18 amino acids. CDR3 DNA sequence: TGTGCCAGCTCACGCGGGACAGGGGTGATCTCTGGGGCCAACGTCCTGACTTTC. It translates to CASSRGTGVISGANVLTF.

The chain carries TRBV4-1 and TRBJ2-1, with 11 bases lining up with TRBD2. In germline, CDR1 is MGHRA, CDR2 YSYEKL. The CDR3 loop spans 18 amino acids. V lost 1 base and J lost 5; bases outside the gene matches: 10. CDR3 coding DNA: TGCGCCAGCAGCCAAGGCCTTACGGCTAGCGGGGGGAACAATGAGCAGTTCTTC. It is translated as CASSQGLTASGGNNEQFF.

The V and J genes are TRBV5-5 and TRBJ1-2; no clear D. Germline V gene data show CDR1 as SGHKS and CDR2 as YYEKEE (reference sequence). Trimming cost V 4 bases and J 8 bases, with 15 bases left between them. This CDR3 has 13 amino acids. In DNA, the CDR3 is TGTGCCAGCAGCCCCTGGCAGTCCGGGGGCTACACCTTC. Amino acids: CASSPWQSGGYTF.

This chain links TRBV28 with TRBJ2-1; 8 bases align to TRBD1. Germline V gene lookup returns CDR1 MDHEN and CDR2 SYDVKM. This CDR3 is 20 amino acids long. Unmatched junction bases numbered 20, after V lost 5 bases and J lost 2 bases. The CDR3 is CASSPKLYRQGAKTYNEQFF. CDR3 DNA: TGTGCCAGCAGTCCGAAACTCTATCGTCAGGGGGCCAAGACCTACAATGAGCAGTTCTTC.

In the case of this clone: In the same sample, other DNA sequences code for this CDR3. CDR3 in amino acids: CASSSSSYEQYF. The DNA of the CDR3 is TGTGCCAGCAGCTCCTCCTCCTACGAGCAGTACTTC. The genes are TRBV6-5 and TRBJ2-7, with no clear D. CDR3 length: 12 amino acids. Trimming pared 6 bases from V and 0 bases from J, leaving 6 bases between. Germline V lookup: CDR1 MNHEY, CDR2 SVGAGI.

This chain joins TRBV9 and TRBJ1-2; D gene uncertain. V lost 3 bases, J lost 2 bases, and 2 bases lay in between. The germline V gene has CDR1 SGDLS and CDR2 YYNGEE. CDR3 length: 11 residues. CDR3 in DNA: TGTGCCAGCAGCGCAAACTATGGCTACACCTTC. It yields the protein CASSANYGYTF. Drawing the rest from reference TRBV9 and TRBJ1-2, the complete variable domain is DSGVTQTPKHLITATGQRVTLRCSPRSGDLSVYWYQQSLDQGLQFLIQYYNGEERAKGNILERFSAQQFPDLHSELNLSSLELGDSALYFCASSANYGYTFGSGTRLTVV.

The count of this clone is one. This rearrangement joins TRBV7-9 to TRBJ2-1; 8 nucleotides match TRBD1. CDR1 and CDR2 (germline): SEHNR, FQNEAQ (reference sequence). The CDR3 runs 11 residues. V lost 5 bases and J lost 12; bases outside the gene matches: 3. CDR3 sequence (DNA): TGTGCCAGCAGCCGTACAGGGGGGCAGTTCTTC. This encodes CASSRTGGQFF.

The genes are TRBV13 and TRBJ1-6; unclear D gene. CDR3 size: 13 residues. Germline CDR1 reads PRHDT; CDR2 reads FYEKMQ (reference sequence). Trimming removed 0 bases at V and 7 bases at J, with 4 bases between. For the CDR3, the DNA is TGTGCCAGCAGCTTAGGGAGGAATTCACCCCTCCACTTT. Residues: CASSLGRNSPLHF.

The CDR3 reads CASSVDRVNTEAFF. DNA of the CDR3: TGTGCCAGCAGCGTAGACAGGGTGAACACTGAAGCTTTCTTT. The chain couples TRBV9 to TRBJ1-1, with D tentatively TRBD1 (6 bases). CDR1 is SGDLS, CDR2 YYNGEE, per germline. The V gene lost 0 bases and the J gene lost 0 bases, with 6 bases spanning the gap. The CDR3 has 14 residues. Filled out from reference TRBV9 and TRBJ1-1, the complete variable domain reads DSGVTQTPKHLITATGQRVTLRCSPRSGDLSVYWYQQSLDQGLQFLIQYYNGEERAKGNILERFSAQQFPDLHSELNLSSLELGDSALYFCASSVDRVNTEAFFGQGTRLTVV.

CDR3 in DNA: TGTGCCAGCAGACTTATTGCCGCGAGCGACACTGAAGCTTTCTTT. The encoded protein is CASRLIAASDTEAFF. This chain connects TRBV27 to TRBJ1-1; D remains ambiguous. Trimming took off 6 bases at V and 3 bases at J, with 17 bases between the two ends. CDR1 is MNHEY, CDR2 SMNVEV, per germline (reference sequence). The CDR3 extends over 15 amino acids.